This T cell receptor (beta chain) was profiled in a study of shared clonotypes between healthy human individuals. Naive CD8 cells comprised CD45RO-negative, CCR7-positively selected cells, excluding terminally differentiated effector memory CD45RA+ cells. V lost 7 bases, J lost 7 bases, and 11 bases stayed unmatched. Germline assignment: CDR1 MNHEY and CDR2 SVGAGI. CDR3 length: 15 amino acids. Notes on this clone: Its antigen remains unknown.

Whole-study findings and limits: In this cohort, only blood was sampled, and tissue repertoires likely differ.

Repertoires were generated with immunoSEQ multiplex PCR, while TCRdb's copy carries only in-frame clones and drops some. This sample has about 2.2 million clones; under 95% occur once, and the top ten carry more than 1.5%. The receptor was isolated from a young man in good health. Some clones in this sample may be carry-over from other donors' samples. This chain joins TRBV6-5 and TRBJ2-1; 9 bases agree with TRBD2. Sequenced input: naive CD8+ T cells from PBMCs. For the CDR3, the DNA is TGTGCCAGCACCCCCTTGGCTAGCGGGAATAATGAGCAGTTCTTC. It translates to CASTPLASGNNEQFF.